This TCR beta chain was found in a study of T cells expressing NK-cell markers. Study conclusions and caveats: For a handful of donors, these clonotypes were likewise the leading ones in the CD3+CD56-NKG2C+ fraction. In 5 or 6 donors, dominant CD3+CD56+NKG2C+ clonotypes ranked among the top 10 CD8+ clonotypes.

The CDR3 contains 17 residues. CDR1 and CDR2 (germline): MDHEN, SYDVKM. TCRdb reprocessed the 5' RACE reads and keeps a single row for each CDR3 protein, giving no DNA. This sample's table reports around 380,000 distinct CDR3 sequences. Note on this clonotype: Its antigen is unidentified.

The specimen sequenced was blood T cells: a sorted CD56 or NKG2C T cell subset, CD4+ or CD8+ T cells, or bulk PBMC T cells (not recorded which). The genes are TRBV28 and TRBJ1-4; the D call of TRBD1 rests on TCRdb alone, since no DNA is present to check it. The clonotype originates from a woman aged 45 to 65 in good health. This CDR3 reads CASSAGTGGTTNEKLFF. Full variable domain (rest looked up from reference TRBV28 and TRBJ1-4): DVKVTQSSRYLVKRTGEKVFLECVQDMDHENMFWYRQDPGLGLRLIYFSYDVKMKEKGDIPEGYSVSREKKERFSLILESASTNQTSMYLCASSAGTGGTTNEKLFFGSGTQLSVL.